This entry concerns a single T cell receptor beta chain. This clonotype was detected ten times or more. The antigen it recognizes is unknown. The input lacks base qualities; no much larger clone sits a single base away. The TCR beta CDR3 regions were amplified from the RNA transcripts. The first round of RT-PCR for the TCR CDR3 was performed with the HTBI primer set and the Qiagen OneStep RT-PCR kit. The libraries were constructed in a second round of multiplex PCR and then size-selected and purified. The libraries were sequenced on an Illumina HiSeq2000 using paired-end 100 bp reads. As for how the authors treated the data: Raw data were processed with SOAPnuke, discarding reads with adapters, uncalled bases, mean Phred below 15, or no exact constant-primer or identifier match. High-quality paired reads were merged using COPE v1.2.5, and each unique nucleotide sequence was defined as a clonotype. MiTCR v1.1 was used to align clonotypes to the IMGT TRBV, TRBD and TRBJ reference segments. The analysis was restricted to V-J combinations with a frequency above 0.0001, which together covered just over 99% of the repertoires. A TCS score was defined as the ratio of F50 (clonal expansion) to E x V (chaos), with BLOSUM62-based TCRdist applied between CDR3 peptides within each V-J. Welch's t-statistics and random forest reduced roughly 530 V-J features to 10 to 15, which were used in a naive Bayes classifier (R e1071). The raw public data were reprocessed by TCRdb itself: fastp quality trimming at Q25, MiXCR clonotype calling, in-frame beta chains only. Rows are combined by CDR3 protein, so each entry shows the most common genes and DNA. TCRdb's processing, not the authors' own work, is the source of the V and J calls. The sample includes under 400,000 distinct CDR3 sequences, with 18% observed a single time. Jointly, the top ten make up less than 65% of the sample.

This entry is derived from a study of T cells in Graves' hyperthyroidism and ophthalmopathy (dated by TCRdb to between 2018 and 2021). For context, the study as a whole: Peripheral blood was collected at initial diagnosis, before any treatment. To identify TCR V-J signatures that set the groups apart, the researchers used a discovery cohort of 100 patients, made up of under 50 with Graves' ophthalmopathy and about 60 with stable Graves' hyperthyroidism. An independent validation cohort of under 20 hyperthyroidism patients and approximately 17 patients who later progressed to ophthalmopathy tested prospective prediction of ophthalmopathy. The roughly 100 discovery patients were divided at random into training and test sets in a 7:3 ratio. The study also compared thyroid tissue and blood T-cell repertoires from more than five Graves' hyperthyroidism patients. After blood sampling, hyperthyroidism patients were treated with methimazole at a starting dose of 30 mg daily, and ophthalmopathy patients were treated with high-dose intravenous methylprednisolone. According to the paper, TCR Vbeta CDR3 sequencing was carried out on 135 peripheral blood samples, which came from 40 to 45 ophthalmopathy, around 74 hyperthyroidism and about 17 progressor patients. What the study reported, not specific to this receptor: No statistical method was used to set the sample size in advance, and investigators knew the group allocation. In validation, the model predicted progression to ophthalmopathy with 60% to 71% sensitivity and approximately 78% specificity, a median of 6.5 months before onset. Ophthalmopathy was separated from stable hyperthyroidism by a 13 V-J signature model, with approximately 85% sensitivity and just over 81% specificity obtained in cross-validation and 80%/75% obtained in testing. Most expanded thyroid clonotypes (frequency above 0.001) were also found in blood, which suggests that blood repertoires may mirror thyroid immune responses.

The germline V gene yields SGHAT for CDR1 and FQNNGV for CDR2. The CDR3, from cysteine to phenylalanine, totals 12 residues. CDR3 DNA only is kept here, 36 bases in frame from base 1. V loses 3 bases, J loses 8 bases, and the germline ends lie 9 bases apart. Graves' hyperthyroidism was defined as stable when no progression to ophthalmopathy occurred over 18 months of follow-up. The hyperthyroidism patients were between 18 and 65 years old and newly diagnosed, with a disease duration of less than 2 months. Patients with uncontrolled infections, other autoimmune diseases, pregnancy or lactation were excluded. Clinical symptoms, serum thyroxine and TRAb, thyroid ultrasound, and orbital computed tomography formed the basis for the diagnoses. PBMCs were separated from 8 to 10 ml of fresh peripheral blood using Ficoll-Paque density gradient centrifugation. Trizol reagent was used to extract total RNA, and RNA quality was then checked on an Agilent 2100 Bioanalyzer.

Rearrangement joined TRBV11-2 to TRBJ2-3; the D gene is not confidently resolved. The sample consisted of blood. The origin of this receptor is a woman aged 45-60 years with Graves' hyperthyroidism. The CDR3 protein sequence reads: CASSFSGTTQYF. The nucleotide sequence is TGTGCCAGCAGCTTTTCTGGAACTACGCAGTATTTT.